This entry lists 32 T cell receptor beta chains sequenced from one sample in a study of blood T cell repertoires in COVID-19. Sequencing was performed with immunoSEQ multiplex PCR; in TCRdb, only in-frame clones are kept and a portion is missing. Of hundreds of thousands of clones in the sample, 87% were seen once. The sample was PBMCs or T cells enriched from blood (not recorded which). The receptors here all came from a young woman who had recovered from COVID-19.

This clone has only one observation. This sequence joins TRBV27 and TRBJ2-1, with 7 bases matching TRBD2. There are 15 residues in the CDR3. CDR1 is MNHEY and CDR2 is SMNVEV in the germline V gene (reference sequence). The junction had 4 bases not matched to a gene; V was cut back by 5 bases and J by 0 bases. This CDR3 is CASSPGTTSYNEQFF. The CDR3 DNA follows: TGTGCCAGCAGTCCCGGGACTACCTCCTACAATGAGCAGTTCTTC.

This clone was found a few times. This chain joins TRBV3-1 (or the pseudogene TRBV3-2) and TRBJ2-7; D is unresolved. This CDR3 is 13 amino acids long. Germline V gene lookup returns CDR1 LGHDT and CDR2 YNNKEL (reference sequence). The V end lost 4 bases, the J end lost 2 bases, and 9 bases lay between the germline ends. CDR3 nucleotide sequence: TGTGCCAGCAGCCCCACACCCACCTACGAGCAGTACTTC. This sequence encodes CASSPTPTYEQYF.

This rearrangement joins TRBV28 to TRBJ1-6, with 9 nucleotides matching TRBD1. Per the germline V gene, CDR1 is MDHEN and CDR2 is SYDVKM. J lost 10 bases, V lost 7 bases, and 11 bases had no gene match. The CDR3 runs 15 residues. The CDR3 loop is CASTPAGQGRSPLHF. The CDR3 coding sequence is TGTGCCAGCACCCCTGCGGGACAGGGTCGCTCACCCCTCCACTTT.

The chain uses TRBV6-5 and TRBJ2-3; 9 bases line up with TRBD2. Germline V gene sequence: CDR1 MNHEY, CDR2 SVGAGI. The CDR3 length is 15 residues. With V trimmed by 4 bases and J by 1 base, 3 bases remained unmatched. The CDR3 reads CASSWERGGTDTQYF. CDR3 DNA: TGTGCCAGCAGTTGGGAGCGGGGGGGCACAGATACGCAGTATTTT.

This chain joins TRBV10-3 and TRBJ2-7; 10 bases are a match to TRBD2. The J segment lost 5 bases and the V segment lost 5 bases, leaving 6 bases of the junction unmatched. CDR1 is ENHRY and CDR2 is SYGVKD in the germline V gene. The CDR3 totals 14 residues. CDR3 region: CAISYASGSNEQYF. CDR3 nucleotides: TGTGCCATCAGTTACGCTAGCGGGAGTAACGAGCAGTACTTC.

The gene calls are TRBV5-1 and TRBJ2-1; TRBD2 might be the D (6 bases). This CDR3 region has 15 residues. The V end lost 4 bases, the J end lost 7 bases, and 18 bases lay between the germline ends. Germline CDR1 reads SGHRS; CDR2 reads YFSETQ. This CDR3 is CASSTTAGPENEQFF. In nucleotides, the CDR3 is TGCGCCAGCAGCACCACAGCGGGCCCGGAGAATGAGCAGTTCTTC.

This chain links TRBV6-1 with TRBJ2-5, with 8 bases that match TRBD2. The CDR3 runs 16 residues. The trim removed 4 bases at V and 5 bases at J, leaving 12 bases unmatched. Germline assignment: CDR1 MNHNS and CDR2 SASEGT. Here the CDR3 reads CASSGLAGRVLETQYF. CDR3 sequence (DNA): TGTGCCAGCAGTGGGCTAGCGGGTAGGGTTCTGGAGACCCAGTACTTC.

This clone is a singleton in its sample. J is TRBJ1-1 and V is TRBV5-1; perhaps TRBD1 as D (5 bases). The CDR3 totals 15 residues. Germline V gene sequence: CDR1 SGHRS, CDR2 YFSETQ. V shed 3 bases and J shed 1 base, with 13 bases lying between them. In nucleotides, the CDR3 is TGCGCCAGCAGCTGGAAACAGGCGGCGAACACTGAAGCTTTCTTT. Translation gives CASSWKQAANTEAFF.

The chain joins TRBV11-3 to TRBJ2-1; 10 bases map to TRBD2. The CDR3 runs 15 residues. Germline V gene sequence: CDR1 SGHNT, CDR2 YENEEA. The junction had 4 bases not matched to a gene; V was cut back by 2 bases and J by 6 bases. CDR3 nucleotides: TGTGCCAGCAGCTTATTAGCGGGAGGTGGCAATGAGCAGTTCTTC. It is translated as CASSLLAGGGNEQFF.

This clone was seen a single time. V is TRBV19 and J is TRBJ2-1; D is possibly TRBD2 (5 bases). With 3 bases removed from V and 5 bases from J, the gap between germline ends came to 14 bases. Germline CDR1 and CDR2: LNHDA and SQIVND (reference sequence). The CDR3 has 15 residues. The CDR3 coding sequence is TGTGCCAGTAGTATTTACGGGAAGCCCAACAATGAGCAGTTCTTC. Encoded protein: CASSIYGKPNNEQFF.

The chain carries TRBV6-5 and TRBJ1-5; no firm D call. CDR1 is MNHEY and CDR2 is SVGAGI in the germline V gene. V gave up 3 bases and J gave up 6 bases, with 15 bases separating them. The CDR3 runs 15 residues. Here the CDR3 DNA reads TGTGCCAGCAGTTATTCTTCCTACCCCGGTCAGCCCCAGCATTTT. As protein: CASSYSSYPGQPQHF.

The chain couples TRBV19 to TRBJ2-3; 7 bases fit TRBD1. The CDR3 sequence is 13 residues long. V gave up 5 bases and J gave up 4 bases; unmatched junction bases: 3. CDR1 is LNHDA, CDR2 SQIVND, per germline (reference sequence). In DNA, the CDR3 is TGTGCCAGTAGTCCAGGGGGACCAGATACGCAGTATTTT. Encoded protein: CASSPGGPDTQYF.

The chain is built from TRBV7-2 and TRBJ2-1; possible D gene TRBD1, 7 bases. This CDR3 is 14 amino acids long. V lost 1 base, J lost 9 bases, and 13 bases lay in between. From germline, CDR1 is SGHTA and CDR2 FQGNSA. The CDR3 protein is CASSLVIQGGEQFF. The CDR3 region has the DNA TGTGCCAGCAGCTTAGTCATTCAGGGGGGTGAGCAGTTCTTC.

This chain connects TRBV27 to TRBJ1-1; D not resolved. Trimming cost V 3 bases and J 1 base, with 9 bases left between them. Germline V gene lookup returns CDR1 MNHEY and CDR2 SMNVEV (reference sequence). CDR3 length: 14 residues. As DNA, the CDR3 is TGTGCCAGCAGTTTGGTCAGTACGAACACTGAAGCTTTCTTT. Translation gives CASSLVSTNTEAFF.

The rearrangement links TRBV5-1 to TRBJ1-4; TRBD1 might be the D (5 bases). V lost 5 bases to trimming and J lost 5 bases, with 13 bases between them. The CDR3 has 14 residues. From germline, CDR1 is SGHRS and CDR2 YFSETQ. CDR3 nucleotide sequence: TGCGCCAGCAGAGAGCAGGGAACGAATGAAAAACTGTTTTTT. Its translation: CASREQGTNEKLFF.

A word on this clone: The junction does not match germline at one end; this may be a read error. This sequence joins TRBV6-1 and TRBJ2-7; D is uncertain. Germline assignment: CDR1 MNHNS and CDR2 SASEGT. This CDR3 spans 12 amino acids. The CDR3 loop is CASCEPPNEQYF. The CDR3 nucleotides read TGTGCCAGCTGTGAACCCCCCAACGAGCAGTACTTC.

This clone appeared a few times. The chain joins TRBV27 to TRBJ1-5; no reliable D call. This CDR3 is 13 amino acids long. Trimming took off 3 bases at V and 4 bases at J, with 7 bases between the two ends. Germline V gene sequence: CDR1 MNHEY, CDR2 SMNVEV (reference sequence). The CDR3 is CASSFRVNQPQHF. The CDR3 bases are TGTGCCAGCAGTTTCCGCGTTAATCAGCCCCAGCATTTT.

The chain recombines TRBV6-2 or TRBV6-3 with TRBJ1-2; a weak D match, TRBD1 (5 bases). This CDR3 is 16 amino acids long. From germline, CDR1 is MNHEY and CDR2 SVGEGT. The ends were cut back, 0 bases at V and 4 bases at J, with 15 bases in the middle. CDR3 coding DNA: TGTGCCAGCAGTTACTCCCCCCCCACAGGCTTCTATGGCTACACCTTC. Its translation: CASSYSPPTGFYGYTF.

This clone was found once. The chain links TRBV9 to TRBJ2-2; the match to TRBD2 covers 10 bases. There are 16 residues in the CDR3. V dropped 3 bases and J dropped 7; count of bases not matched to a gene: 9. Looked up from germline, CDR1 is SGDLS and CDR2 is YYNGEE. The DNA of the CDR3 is TGTGCCAGCAGCGCCCCCTTTAGCGGGAGGCACGGGGAGCTGTTTTTT. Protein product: CASSAPFSGRHGELFF. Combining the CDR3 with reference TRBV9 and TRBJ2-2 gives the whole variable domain DSGVTQTPKHLITATGQRVTLRCSPRSGDLSVYWYQQSLDQGLQFLIQYYNGEERAKGNILERFSAQQFPDLHSELNLSSLELGDSALYFCASSAPFSGRHGELFFGEGSRLTVL.

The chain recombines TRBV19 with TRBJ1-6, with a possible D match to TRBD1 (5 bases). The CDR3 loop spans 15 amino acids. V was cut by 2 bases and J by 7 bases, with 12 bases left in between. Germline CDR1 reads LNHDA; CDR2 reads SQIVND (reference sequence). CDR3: CASSIKGAGNSPLHF. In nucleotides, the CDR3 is TGTGCCAGTAGTATAAAAGGGGCAGGAAATTCACCCCTCCACTTT.

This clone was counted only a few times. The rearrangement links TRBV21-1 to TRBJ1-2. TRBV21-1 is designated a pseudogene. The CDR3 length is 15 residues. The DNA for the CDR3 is TGTGCCAGTTGGGGGGTTAGCGGTCGTTTCAATGGCTACACCTTC. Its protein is CASWGVSGRFNGYTF.

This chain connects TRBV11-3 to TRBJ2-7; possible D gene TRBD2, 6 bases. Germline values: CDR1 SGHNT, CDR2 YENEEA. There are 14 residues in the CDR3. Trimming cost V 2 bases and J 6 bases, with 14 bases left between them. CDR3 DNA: TGTGCCAGCAGCTTACGACTAGAGGGCACCGAGCAGTACTTC. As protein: CASSLRLEGTEQYF. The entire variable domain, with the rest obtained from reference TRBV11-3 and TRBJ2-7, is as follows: EAGVVQSPRYKIIEKKQPVAFWCNPISGHNTLYWYLQNLGQGPELLIRYENEEAVDDSQLPKDRFSAERLKGVDSTLKIQPAELGDSAVYLCASSLRLEGTEQYFGPGTRLTVT.

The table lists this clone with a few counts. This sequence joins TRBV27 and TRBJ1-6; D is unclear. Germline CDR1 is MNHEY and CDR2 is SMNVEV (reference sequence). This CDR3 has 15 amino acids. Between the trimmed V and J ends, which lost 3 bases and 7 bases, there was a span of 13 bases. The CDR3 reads CASSFGRERNSPLHF. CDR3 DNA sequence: TGTGCCAGCAGTTTTGGTAGGGAGAGGAATTCACCCCTCCACTTT.

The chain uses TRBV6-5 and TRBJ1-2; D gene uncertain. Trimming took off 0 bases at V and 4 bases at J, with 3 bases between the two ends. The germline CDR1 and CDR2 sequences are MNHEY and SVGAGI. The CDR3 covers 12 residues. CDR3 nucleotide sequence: TGTGCCAGCAGTTACTCCGGCTATGGCTACACCTTC. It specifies CASSYSGYGYTF.

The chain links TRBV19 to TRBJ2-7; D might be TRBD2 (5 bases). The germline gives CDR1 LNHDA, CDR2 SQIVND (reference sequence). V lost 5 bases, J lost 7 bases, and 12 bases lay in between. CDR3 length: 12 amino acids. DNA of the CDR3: TGTGCCAGTAGTCCGAGGGCAGGTGAGCAGTACTTC. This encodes CASSPRAGEQYF.

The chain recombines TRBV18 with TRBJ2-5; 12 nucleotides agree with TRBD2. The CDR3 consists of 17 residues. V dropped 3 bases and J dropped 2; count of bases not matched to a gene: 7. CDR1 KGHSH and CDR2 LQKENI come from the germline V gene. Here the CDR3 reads CASSPWRLAGDQETQYF. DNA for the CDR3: TGTGCCAGCTCACCCTGGAGACTAGCGGGAGATCAAGAGACCCAGTACTTC.

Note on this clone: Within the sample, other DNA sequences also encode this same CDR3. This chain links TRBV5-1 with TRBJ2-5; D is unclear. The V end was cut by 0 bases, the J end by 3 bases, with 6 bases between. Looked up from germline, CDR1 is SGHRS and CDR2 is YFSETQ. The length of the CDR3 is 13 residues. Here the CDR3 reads CASSLGVEETQYF. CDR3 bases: TGCGCCAGCAGCTTGGGTGTAGAAGAGACCCAGTACTTC.

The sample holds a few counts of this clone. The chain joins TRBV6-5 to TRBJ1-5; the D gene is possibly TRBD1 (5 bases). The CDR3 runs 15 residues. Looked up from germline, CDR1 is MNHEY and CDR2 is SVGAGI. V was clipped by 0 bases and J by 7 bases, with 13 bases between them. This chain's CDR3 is CASSYSGRSGQPQHF. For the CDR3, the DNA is TGTGCCAGCAGTTACTCGGGACGAAGCGGGCAGCCCCAGCATTTT.

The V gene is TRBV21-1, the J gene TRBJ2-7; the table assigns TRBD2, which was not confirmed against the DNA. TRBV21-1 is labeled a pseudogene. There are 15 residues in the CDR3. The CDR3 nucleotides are TGTGCCAGCAGCAAATTGGGAGACGGCTCCTACGAGCAGTACTTC. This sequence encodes CASSKLGDGSYEQYF.

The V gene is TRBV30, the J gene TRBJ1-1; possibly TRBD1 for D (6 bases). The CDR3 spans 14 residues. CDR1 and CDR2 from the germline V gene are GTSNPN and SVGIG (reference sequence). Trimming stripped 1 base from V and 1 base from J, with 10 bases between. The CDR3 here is CAWSGWTENTEAFF. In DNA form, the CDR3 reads TGTGCCTGGAGTGGATGGACAGAGAACACTGAAGCTTTCTTT. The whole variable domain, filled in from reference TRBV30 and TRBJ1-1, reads SQTIHQWPATLVQPVGSPLSLECTVEGTSNPNLYWYRQAAGRGLQLLFYSVGIGQISSEVPQNLSASRPQDRQFILSSKKLLLSDSGFYLCAWSGWTENTEAFFGQGTRLTVV.

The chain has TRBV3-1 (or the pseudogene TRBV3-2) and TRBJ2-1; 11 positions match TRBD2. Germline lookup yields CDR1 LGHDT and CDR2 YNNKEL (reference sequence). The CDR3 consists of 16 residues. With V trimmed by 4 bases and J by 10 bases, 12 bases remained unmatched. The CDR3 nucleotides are TGTGCCAGCAGCCCAGGGACTAGCGGCTCAATTGGAGAGCAGTTCTTC. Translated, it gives CASSPGTSGSIGEQFF.

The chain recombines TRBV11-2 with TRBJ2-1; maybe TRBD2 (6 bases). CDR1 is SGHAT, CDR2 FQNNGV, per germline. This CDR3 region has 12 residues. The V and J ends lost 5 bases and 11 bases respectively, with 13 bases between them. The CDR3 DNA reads TGTGCCAGCAGCCCTGGGACTTCCCAGCAGTTCTTC. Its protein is CASSPGTSQQFF.